This TCR beta chain originates from a study of shared clonotypes between healthy human individuals. The CDR3 is made up of 13 amino acids. After removal of 7 bases from V and 4 bases from J, the junction contained 7 bases not matched to a gene. The germline gives CDR1 MDHEN, CDR2 SYDVKM. The table came from immunoSEQ multiplex PCR; TCRdb's copy has only in-frame clones and leaves some out. The table has hundreds of thousands of clones, over 65% seen once. This clone has only a few counts. This receptor was obtained from a woman between 25 and 40 years old in good health. The chain is built from TRBV28 and TRBJ2-7; 7 bases line up with TRBD2. Material for sequencing was memory CD4+ T cells sorted from blood. Subset described: CD45RA-negative fraction. The CDR3 sequence: CASILASGYEQYF. The CDR3 DNA is TGTGCCAGCATATTGGCTAGCGGTTACGAGCAGTACTTC.